The 29 T cell receptor beta chains in this list originate from one sample, sequenced in a study of shared clonotypes between healthy human individuals. TCRdb's copy holds only in-frame clones and misses some; the assay was immunoSEQ multiplex PCR. The profile covers some 450,000 clones, with roughly four fifths appearing a single time and approximately 12% taken by the ten largest. Material: PBMCs. Source of these receptors: a middle-aged woman in good health. Some clones in this sample may be carry-over from other donors' samples.

V and J are TRBV5-6 and TRBJ2-7; a possible D gene is TRBD1 (6 bases). Trimming took off 0 bases at V and 6 bases at J, with 13 bases between the two ends. This CDR3 contains 14 residues. Germline V CDR1 and CDR2: SGHDT, YYEEEE. The CDR3 coding sequence is TGTGCCAGCAGCTTGGGGCCAGGGGCATTCGAGCAGTACTTC. Its protein product is CASSLGPGAFEQYF.

This rearrangement joins TRBV5-4 to TRBJ2-7, with D hard to call. Germline CDR1 SGHNT, CDR2 YYREEE (reference sequence). V gave up 4 bases and J gave up 2 bases, with 13 bases separating them. The CDR3 totals 14 residues. CDR3 residues: CASSIATTPYEQYF. The CDR3 bases are TGTGCCAGCAGCATCGCTACTACCCCCTACGAGCAGTACTTC.

This clone has more than one count but fewer than ten. V is TRBV29-1 and J is TRBJ1-1; 10 bases agree with TRBD1. V gave up 3 bases and J gave up 8 bases; unmatched junction bases: 6. The CDR3 runs 13 residues. The V gene's germline CDR1 is SQVTM and CDR2 ANQGSEA. The CDR3 nucleotides read TGCAGCGTTGATGTAGGACAGGGGGGGGAAGCTTTCTTT. Protein product: CSVDVGQGGEAFF.

Here the CDR3 DNA reads TGTGCCAGCAGGGGTAACAGGGAGGGGGCTAGCAATCAGCCCCAGCATTTT. This encodes CASRGNREGASNQPQHF. V usage is TRBV28 and J usage is TRBJ1-5; TRBD1 matches at 7 bases. Per the germline V gene, CDR1 is MDHEN and CDR2 is SYDVKM. Trimming removed 6 bases from V and 0 bases from J; junction bases left unmatched: 11. This CDR3 spans 17 amino acids.

This clone was counted between two and nine times. A read error is likely here: a far larger clone is one base away. V is TRBV5-1 and J is TRBJ2-7, with D uncertain. The germline V gene encodes CDR1 SGHRS and CDR2 YFSETQ. The CDR3 contains 14 residues. Written as DNA, the CDR3 is TGCGCCAGCAGCCTCGAGTCACGGACCTACGAGCAGCACTTC. This encodes CASSLESRTYEQHF.

Regarding this clone: A far larger clone is a single base away, which makes a read error likely. The chain has TRBV7-2 and TRBJ2-5; either TRBD1 or TRBD2 may fit D (5 bases each). This CDR3 is 13 amino acids long. The germline gives CDR1 SGHTA, CDR2 FQGNSA. CDR3 protein: CAGSEGILTAQYF. Here the CDR3 DNA reads TGTGCCGGCAGCGAGGGGATACTTACGGCCCAGTACTTC.

This rearrangement joins TRBV20-1 to TRBJ2-7; D call uncertain. Trimming shortened V by 8 bases and J by 5 bases, and 10 bases separated the two germline ends. The CDR3 has 10 residues. In germline, CDR1 is DFQATT, CDR2 SNEGSKA (reference sequence). The CDR3 nucleotides are TGCAGTTCTCTGATCAACGAGCAGTACTTC. This sequence encodes CSSLINEQYF.

The chain recombines TRBV9 with TRBJ2-5; D is undetermined. Germline assignment: CDR1 SGDLS and CDR2 YYNGEE. Trimming took 4 bases from V and 5 from J, leaving 21 bases between them. The CDR3 length is 16 residues. This chain's CDR3 is CASSNPPAPRYETQYF. CDR3 bases: TGTGCCAGCAGCAACCCACCAGCCCCCAGGTACGAGACCCAGTACTTC.

To note about this clone: Other DNA sequences from this sample encode an identical CDR3 as well. The J gene is TRBJ2-7, the V gene TRBV6-1; possibly TRBD1 for D (5 bases). V gave up 7 bases and J gave up 3 bases, with 13 bases separating them. Germline CDR1 is MNHNS and CDR2 is SASEGT. The CDR3 is made up of 13 amino acids. The CDR3 reads CASNLDRIYEQYF. CDR3 nucleotides: TGTGCCAGCAACCTCGACAGAATCTACGAGCAGTACTTC.

This clone was seen just once. A far more abundant clone sits one base away, making this likely a read error. The sample holds other DNA sequences that translate to the same CDR3. The V call is TRBV7-9, the J call TRBJ2-7; possible D gene TRBD2, 6 bases. V dropped 5 bases and J dropped 0 bases, with 17 bases sitting between them. Germline V CDR1 and CDR2: SEHNR, FQNEAQ (reference sequence). CDR3 length: 16 residues. Here the CDR3 reads CASSRGGTADSYEQYF. For the CDR3, the DNA is TGTGCCAGCAGCCGGGGAGGAACAGCGGACTCCTACGAGCAGTACTTC.

The genes are TRBV30 and TRBJ1-1; D unresolved. Looked up from germline, CDR1 is GTSNPN and CDR2 is SVGIG (reference sequence). The CDR3 spans 11 residues. V gave up 4 bases and J gave up 3 bases, with 6 bases separating them. The CDR3 coding sequence is TGTGCCTGGAACGGTTACACTGAAGCTTTCTTT. This sequence encodes CAWNGYTEAFF. Supplemented by reference TRBV30 and TRBJ1-1, the full variable domain reads SQTIHQWPATLVQPVGSPLSLECTVEGTSNPNLYWYRQAAGRGLQLLFYSVGIGQISSEVPQNLSASRPQDRQFILSSKKLLLSDSGFYLCAWNGYTEAFFGQGTRLTVV.

DNA of the CDR3: TGTGCCAGCAGTTTATTTCGACTAGCGGGAGGTGGCAATGAGCAGTTCTTC. Encoded protein: CASSLFRLAGGGNEQFF. The chain has TRBV28 and TRBJ2-1, with 13 bases matching TRBD2. The CDR3 consists of 17 residues. V gave up 1 base and J gave up 6 bases; unmatched junction bases: 6. Germline V gene sequence: CDR1 MDHEN, CDR2 SYDVKM.

The CDR3 sequence: CASSLGDRGFNTEAFF. The CDR3, as DNA: TGCGCCAGCAGCTTGGGGGACAGGGGCTTCAACACTGAAGCTTTCTTT. The chain has TRBV5-1 and TRBJ1-1; 10 nucleotides line up with TRBD1. The CDR3 length is 16 residues. Unmatched junction bases numbered 4, after V lost 0 bases and J lost 2 bases. Germline values: CDR1 SGHRS, CDR2 YFSETQ.

This clone occurred once. J is TRBJ2-7 and V is TRBV6-1; 7 bases align to TRBD2. J was trimmed by 7 bases and V by 1 base; bases with no gene match: 7. This CDR3 spans 14 amino acids. Germline V gene sequence: CDR1 MNHNS, CDR2 SASEGT. The CDR3 DNA reads as TGTGCCAGCAGTGAAGTTGGGGGGGTACGGGAGCAGTACTTC. Amino acids: CASSEVGGVREQYF.

The rearrangement uses TRBV7-2 and TRBJ2-2, with D perhaps matching TRBD1 (5 bases). Trimming stripped 5 bases from V and 5 bases from J, with 12 bases between. Looked up from germline, CDR1 is SGHTA and CDR2 is FQGNSA. The CDR3 loop spans 14 amino acids. CDR3 nucleotides: TGTGCCAGCAGCCCAGGGCCTAGGACCGGGGAGCTGTTTTTT. Protein: CASSPGPRTGELFF.

The chain combines TRBV28 with TRBJ2-7; 12 bases line up with TRBD1. After removal of 9 bases from V and 0 bases from J, the junction contained 12 bases not matched to a gene. This CDR3 is 17 amino acids long. Germline CDR1 reads MDHEN; CDR2 reads SYDVKM. CDR3 coding DNA: TGTGCCAGTGCCGGGACAGGGGGCTTTTTGAGCTCCTACGAGCAGTACTTC. It translates to CASAGTGGFLSSYEQYF.

The chain employs TRBV6-1 and TRBJ1-2; TRBD1 aligns across 9 bases. This CDR3 spans 13 amino acids. Germline V gives CDR1 MNHNS, CDR2 SASEGT. J was trimmed by 6 bases and V by 4 bases; bases with no gene match: 3. The CDR3 DNA is TGTGCCAGCAGTGTGGACAGGGGAAATGGCTACACCTTC. Amino acids: CASSVDRGNGYTF.

As concerns this clone: The junction does not match germline at one end; this may be a read error. This rearrangement joins TRBV30 to TRBJ1-1; D is uncertain. This CDR3 contains 13 residues. CDR1 and CDR2 from the germline V gene are GTSNPN and SVGIG (reference sequence). The CDR3 region has the DNA TGTGCCTGGAGTGTACTATGGGCCACTAAAGCTTTCTTT. Amino acids: CAWSVLWATKAFF.

The V and J genes are TRBV30 and TRBJ2-7; TRBD2 matches at 7 bases. The CDR3 covers 15 residues. The V and J ends lost 1 base and 6 bases, in that order; junction bases with no gene match: 12. The V gene's germline CDR1 is GTSNPN and CDR2 SVGIG (reference sequence). The CDR3 sequence: CAWSDTAAGEGEQYF. For the CDR3, the DNA is TGTGCCTGGAGTGACACGGCAGCCGGGGAGGGCGAGCAGTACTTC.

Points on this clone: A far bigger clonotype differs at one base, so this is likely a read error. Other DNA sequences from this sample encode an identical CDR3 as well. This chain joins TRBV15 and TRBJ2-3, with TRBD2 matching over 9 bases. In germline, CDR1 is LNHNV, CDR2 YYDKDF (reference sequence). The CDR3 consists of 15 residues. The CDR3 bases are TGCGCCACCAGCGGAGTCGCGGGAGGGTCAGATACGCAGTATTTT. It translates to CATSGVAGGSDTQYF.

CDR3 in DNA: TGTGCCAGCAGTGGTGCTACCGACTCCTACAATGAGCAGTTCTTC. This codes for CASSGATDSYNEQFF. The V and J genes are TRBV27 and TRBJ2-1; D remains unclear. The ends were cut back, 5 bases at V and 0 bases at J, with 11 bases in the middle. This CDR3 is built from 15 residues. Per the germline V gene, CDR1 is MNHEY and CDR2 is SMNVEV (reference sequence).

This clone was seen a few times. V is TRBV13 and J is TRBJ1-2; D gene ambiguous. The germline CDR1 and CDR2 sequences are PRHDT and FYEKMQ (reference sequence). The CDR3 has 13 residues. Trimming stripped 0 bases from V and 3 bases from J, with 5 bases between. The CDR3 coding sequence is TGTGCCAGCAGCTTAGGCCGGGACTATGGCTACACCTTC. This gives the protein CASSLGRDYGYTF.

This clone has more than one count but fewer than ten. A read error may be the cause here, since a much bigger clone is one base away. Other nucleotide sequences from this sample produce the same CDR3. V usage is TRBV7-9 and J usage is TRBJ1-3; D ambiguous. This CDR3 has 16 residues. V was clipped by 0 bases and J by 0 bases, with 9 bases between them. Germline CDR1 reads SEHNR; CDR2 reads FQNEAQ (reference sequence). The CDR3 DNA reads TGTGCCAGCAGCTTAGCTCAGCCGGACTCTGGAAACACCATATATTTT. This sequence encodes CASSLAQPDSGNTIYF.

This clone has only a few counts. In the same sample, other DNA sequences code for this CDR3. The CDR3 sequence is CASSLQNTEAFF. In DNA, the CDR3 is TGTGCCAGCAGTTTACAGAACACTGAAGCTTTCTTT. This chain joins TRBV28 and TRBJ1-1; D uncertain. The CDR3 length is 12 residues. Germline V CDR1 and CDR2: MDHEN, SYDVKM. Trimming cost V 2 bases and J 1 base, with 2 bases left between them.

The chain is built from TRBV21-1 and TRBJ2-7; the D call of TRBD2 is as the table states it, not checked on the DNA. TRBV21-1 constitutes a pseudogene. The CDR3 runs to 16 residues. The CDR3: CASSAIAGAVSYEQYF. CDR3 nucleotides: TGTGCCAGCAGCGCCATAGCGGGAGCTGTGTCCTACGAGCAGTACTTC.

The V call is TRBV27, the J call TRBJ2-7; 8 positions agree with TRBD2. The CDR3 totals 13 residues. V gave up 9 bases and J gave up 4 bases; unmatched junction bases: 8. Germline CDR1 is MNHEY and CDR2 is SMNVEV (reference sequence). The CDR3 here is CASSGGILYEQYF. Written as DNA, the CDR3 is TGTGCCAGTTCGGGGGGGATATTATACGAGCAGTACTTC.

This clone came up many times. The V call is TRBV15, the J call TRBJ2-7; a weak D match, TRBD1 (5 bases). This CDR3 is 14 amino acids long. V was shortened by 1 base and J by 5 bases, with 12 bases between the two germline ends. CDR1 is LNHNV, CDR2 YYDKDF, per germline (reference sequence). The CDR3 region is CATSRGRALDEQYF. In nucleotides, the CDR3 is TGTGCCACCAGCAGAGGCAGGGCCCTGGACGAGCAGTACTTC.

The chain recombines TRBV5-1 with TRBJ2-7; the match to TRBD2 covers 7 bases. The germline V gene has CDR1 SGHRS and CDR2 YFSETQ. Trimming at V came to 9 bases and at J to 2 bases, leaving 20 bases not matched to a gene. The CDR3 runs 17 residues. For the CDR3, the DNA is TGCGCCAAGCATTCAGTGATACGCGGGGGATTTACCTACGAGCAGTACTTC. Its protein is CAKHSVIRGGFTYEQYF.

V usage is TRBV28 and J usage is TRBJ2-5, with D unclear. Germline V lookup: CDR1 MDHEN, CDR2 SYDVKM. The CDR3 consists of 11 residues. Trimming left V 8 bases short and J 2 bases short, with 6 bases between. The CDR3 coding sequence is TGTGCCAGCCAGACTCAAGAGACCCAGTACTTC. This translates into CASQTQETQYF.